This entry features one TCR beta chain sequence. The data stem from a study of blood T cell repertoires in COVID-19. About the study: Samples taken during acute and convalescent COVID-19 were collected in the United States, Italy and Spain. PBMCs, B-cell-depleted T cells, or T cells were the source of the cDNA or gDNA that made up the material.

With 4 bases clipped from V and 4 bases from J, the junction kept 9 bases outside the gene matches. Germline V gene sequence: CDR1 SGHRS, CDR2 YFSETQ. This CDR3 has 16 amino acids. Per the original data handling: Amplified reference gene primers provided the basis for estimating nucleated cell counts. TCRdb's copy holds only in-frame clones and misses some; the assay was immunoSEQ multiplex PCR. V and J calls and clone size are as listed in that table; D and trimming were resolved from the DNA. The sample has about 180,000 clones; around 85% are singletons. Patients at the Seattle site were enrolled during active infection and followed longitudinally.

The origin of this receptor is a person aged 65 to 85 with COVID-19, enrolled during active disease. Specimen: peripheral blood. The rearrangement uses TRBV5-1 and TRBJ2-2; TRBD2 matches 8 bases. The CDR3 sequence: CASSGAGGLRTGELFF. CDR3 in DNA: TGCGCCAGCAGCGGCGCGGGGGGCTTACGCACCGGGGAGCTGTTTTTT. The full variable domain, completed using reference TRBV5-1 and TRBJ2-2, is KAGVTQTPRYLIKTRGQQVTLSCSPISGHRSVSWYQQTPGQGLQFLFEYFSETQRNKGNFPGRFSGRQFSNSRSEMNVSTLELGDSALYLCASSGAGGLRTGELFFGEGSRLTVL.